The present TCR beta chain was sequenced within a study of cytomegalovirus exposure and HLA in healthy donors. Looking at the study overall: T cells numbering about 200 million yielded 90 million to 140 million unique TCR beta sequences in an earlier analysis. Notes on the study in general: Generally TCR sequences proved uncommon, though certain public TCRs appeared in numerous donors. Later, an analysis showed that TCR beta chains associated with HLA were more clonally expanded than others that were equally common. Some V segments could not be told apart, so they were left out, TRBV6-2 and TRBV6-3 among them.

A word on this clone: The antigen is not known.

Germline V gene lookup returns CDR1 SGHRS and CDR2 YFSETQ. The CDR3 consists of 15 residues. With V trimmed by 4 bases and J by 4 bases, 5 bases remained unmatched. Primers for the PCR totalled 60 Vbeta and 13 Jbeta. Sequencing was performed with immunoSEQ multiplex PCR; in TCRdb, only in-frame clones are kept and a portion is missing. The sample carries roughly 180,000 clones, 60% to 85% recorded once. Sequencing was performed on PBMCs. This rearrangement joins TRBV5-1 to TRBJ2-1, with 10 positions matching TRBD2. This clonotype was obtained from a young man in good health and CMV-seronegative. CDR3 coding DNA: TGCGCCAGCAGCGAGAGCGGGGGGGAGTACAATGAGCAGTTCTTC. Translated, it gives CASSESGGEYNEQFF. The full variable domain, its missing parts supplied by reference TRBV5-1 and TRBJ2-1, is KAGVTQTPRYLIKTRGQQVTLSCSPISGHRSVSWYQQTPGQGLQFLFEYFSETQRNKGNFPGRFSGRQFSNSRSEMNVSTLELGDSALYLCASSESGGEYNEQFFGPGTRLTVL.